This TCR beta chain was profiled in a study of read filtering for tumor transcriptome and immune sequencing. About the research overall: Mean patient age was approximately 66 years, range roughly 40 to 85; 17 male, some 15 female. After DNase treatment, RNA was made into whole-transcriptome libraries.

In the case of this clonotype: Its antigen is still unknown.

From 350 to 500 ng of RNA, a library with molecular barcoded alpha/delta and beta/gamma adaptors was made. TCRdb reanalysed the reads using MiXCR and keeps one entry per CDR3 protein. Altogether approximately 23,000 distinct CDR3 sequences are present, 20% to 25% being singletons, with the ten largest covering 17%. The CDR3 runs 16 residues. Germline trimming cut 1 base from V and 10 bases from J; bases unmatched to any gene: 7. Germline-derived CDR1 and CDR2 are SNHLY and FYNNEI. Study-wide points: The CD138-negative fraction was mixed bone marrow immune cells, not pure T cells. IR-seq and RNA-seq agreed better without single-read clonotypes.

The sample comprised a population of CD138-negative cells sorted from bone marrow. This chain connects TRBV2 to TRBJ2-1, with 13 bases lining up with TRBD2. This TCR was sampled from a donor at least 40 years old with multiple myeloma. Here the CDR3 DNA reads TGTGCCAGCAGTGAAGGAACTAGCGGGAGGGCTAAAGAGCAGTTCTTC. It translates to CASSEGTSGRAKEQFF.